These 4 T cell receptor beta chains came from one sample sequenced in a study of T cell clones after liver transplantation. Assay used: immunoSEQ multiplex PCR; TCRdb lists only in-frame clones, some missing. Found here are 45,000 to 55,000 clones, about four fifths of them singletons; the top ten hold around 8.5%. The source material was CD4+ T cells from blood, sampled before liver transplant. These receptors came from a human donor who received a liver transplant.

This chain joins TRBV21-1 and TRBJ1-5. TRBV21-1 is annotated as a pseudogene. The CDR3 length is 16 residues. CDR3 protein: CASSKEEVYSNQPQHF. The CDR3 region has the DNA TGTGCCAGCAGCAAAGAGGAGGTTTATAGCAATCAGCCCCAGCATTTT.

The chain is built from TRBV28 and TRBJ2-4; possible D gene TRBD2, 7 bases. The ends were cut back, 6 bases at V and 13 bases at J, with 19 bases in the middle. This CDR3 region has 13 residues. Germline V lookup: CDR1 MDHEN, CDR2 SYDVKM. The CDR3 loop reads CASRTNNREGQYF. DNA of the CDR3: TGTGCCAGCAGGACAAACAACAGGGAGGGGCAGTACTTC. Supplemented by reference TRBV28 and TRBJ2-4, the full variable domain reads DVKVTQSSRYLVKRTGEKVFLECVQDMDHENMFWYRQDPGLGLRLIYFSYDVKMKEKGDIPEGYSVSREKKERFSLILESASTNQTSMYLCASRTNNREGQYFGAGTRLSVL.

Remarks on this clone: The junction departs from the called germline gene at one end, perhaps through a read error. The chain combines TRBV2 with TRBJ1-2, with D possibly TRBD1 on 6 matching bases. The CDR3 length is 12 residues. The germline gives CDR1 SNHLY, CDR2 FYNNEI. The CDR3 DNA reads TGTGCCGGCAGTGAAACAGGGAATGGCTACACCTTC. This gives the protein CAGSETGNGYTF.

The chain is built from TRBV12-1 and TRBJ2-1. TRBV12-1 constitutes a pseudogene. The CDR3 runs 12 residues. CDR3: CASRPKDHEQFF. Here the CDR3 DNA reads TGTGCCAGCCGCCCCAAGGACCATGAGCAGTTCTTC.